This T cell receptor (beta chain) is drawn from a study of blood T cell repertoires in COVID-19. The wider study: COVID-19 samples, acute and convalescent, were from the United States, Italy and Spain. The cDNA or gDNA used as material had been derived from T cells, B-cell-depleted T cells, or PBMCs.

This CDR3 is built from 15 residues. V shed 5 bases, J shed 7 bases, and the junction held 8 bases outside the gene matches. In germline, CDR1 is SGHTA, CDR2 FQGNSA. As handled by the study authors: Estimated nucleated cell counts came from reference gene primer amplification. Assay: immunoSEQ multiplex PCR; the TCRdb copy retains only in-frame clones and omits some. That table furnishes V, J and clone size, whereas the DNA furnished D and trimming. The sample carries 50,000 to 60,000 clones, about 82% recorded once. This receptor was obtained from a human donor in a cohort sampled during active COVID-19. Input material: peripheral blood. The chain employs TRBV7-2 and TRBJ1-1, with TRBD1 matching 12 bases. CDR3 sequence: CASSRGQGAWGEAFF. Written as DNA, the CDR3 is TGTGCCAGCAGCCGGGGACAGGGGGCGTGGGGTGAAGCTTTCTTT.